The next 8 T cell receptor beta chains were all read from a single sample in a study of blood T cell repertoires in COVID-19. The table came from immunoSEQ multiplex PCR; TCRdb's copy has only in-frame clones and leaves some out. Found here are about 32,000 clones, 70% to 90% of them singletons; the top ten hold more than 5.5%. Specimen: peripheral blood. These receptor sequences come from a woman of 80 years or more with active or convalescent COVID-19.

This clone has a handful of counts. This rearrangement joins TRBV7-3 to TRBJ2-3; 9 bases align to TRBD1. Germline V gene sequence: CDR1 SGHTA, CDR2 FQGTGA. The CDR3 covers 14 residues. V gave up 2 bases and J gave up 3 bases; unmatched junction bases: 0. The CDR3 reads CASSLGTGTDTQYF. The CDR3 DNA follows: TGTGCCAGCAGCTTAGGGACAGGGACAGATACGCAGTATTTT.

The V call is TRBV6-2 or TRBV6-3, the J call TRBJ2-1, with TRBD2 matching 14 bases. CDR1 and CDR2 (germline): MNHEY, SVGEGT. The J segment lost 10 bases and the V segment lost 5 bases, leaving 7 bases of the junction unmatched. This CDR3 contains 15 residues. CDR3 DNA: TGTGCCAGCAGTACGAGGACTAGCGGGAGGCCCGAGCAGTTCTTC. Protein: CASSTRTSGRPEQFF.

The rearrangement joins TRBV18 to TRBJ2-7; perhaps TRBD1 as D (6 bases). In germline, CDR1 is KGHSH, CDR2 LQKENI. V lost 0 bases and J lost 3, with 9 bases in between. The CDR3 is 14 amino acids. The CDR3 DNA sequence: TGTGCCAGCTCACCACCGGGACACCACTACGAGCAGTACTTC. Encoded protein: CASSPPGHHYEQYF.

The gene calls are TRBV12-3 or TRBV12-4 and TRBJ1-1; D unclear. This CDR3 region has 12 residues. Trimming cost V 6 bases and J 4 bases, with 9 bases left between them. The CDR3 DNA is TGTGCCAGCAGAAAGGAGGGCACTGAAGCTTTCTTT. Its protein product is CASRKEGTEAFF.

V usage is TRBV7-8 and J usage is TRBJ1-2; tentatively, D is TRBD1 (6 bases). The CDR3 totals 16 residues. Germline-derived CDR1 and CDR2 are SGHVS and FQNEAQ. Between the trimmed V and J ends, which lost 4 bases and 7 bases, there was a span of 22 bases. CDR3 coding DNA: TGTGCCAGCAGCTCCCTGCGGGGGGCGGCCATTGGTGGCTACACCTTC. Protein sequence: CASSSLRGAAIGGYTF.

The chain carries TRBV5-5 and TRBJ1-1; D uncertain. CDR3 length equals 13 residues. Trimming took 6 bases from V and 0 from J, leaving 9 bases between them. In germline, CDR1 is SGHKS, CDR2 YYEKEE (reference sequence). The CDR3, as DNA: TGTGCCAGCAACCTATTCGTGAACACTGAAGCTTTCTTT. Translating it yields CASNLFVNTEAFF. The full variable domain, rest sourced from reference TRBV5-5 and TRBJ1-1, is DAGVTQSPTHLIKTRGQQVTLRCSPISGHKSVSWYQQVLGQGPQFIFQYYEKEERGRGNFPDRFSARQFPNYSSELNVNALLLGDSALYLCASNLFVNTEAFFGQGTRLTVV.

The gene calls are TRBV12-3 or TRBV12-4 and TRBJ1-6, with D unresolved. The V and J ends lost 4 bases and 9 bases respectively, with 7 bases between them. The CDR3 is 12 amino acids. This CDR3 reads CASSSAGSPLHF. The CDR3 DNA sequence: TGTGCCAGCAGTTCGGCGGGTTCACCCCTCCACTTT.

The chain couples TRBV2 to TRBJ2-2, with 10 bases lining up with TRBD1. Trimming removed 10 bases from V and 5 bases from J; junction bases left unmatched: 7. The germline gives CDR1 SNHLY, CDR2 FYNNEI. This CDR3 region has 14 residues. The CDR3 bases are TGTGCCACCAAGACAGGGGGCTTGACCGGGGAGCTGTTTTTT. Its protein product is CATKTGGLTGELFF.